This T cell receptor (beta chain) was observed in a study of T cells in Graves' hyperthyroidism and ophthalmopathy. Diagnoses used clinical symptoms, serum thyroxine and TRAb, thyroid ultrasound and orbital computed tomography. Overall study findings and caveats: Blood shared most expanded thyroid clonotypes above 0.001.

V was trimmed by 1 base and J by 5 bases, leaving 24 bases between them. The germline V gene encodes CDR1 DFQATT and CDR2 SNEGSKA (reference sequence). CDR3 size: 19 residues. Amplified regions were TCR beta CDR3 sequences from RNA transcripts. TCR CDR3 underwent first-round RT-PCR with the HTBI primer set. TCRdb re-analysed the multiplex PCR reads in MiXCR, keeping a single row per CDR3 protein. The sample shows approximately 560,000 distinct CDR3 sequences, more than 45% of them seen only once. Turning to this clonotype: As yet, its antigen is unknown.

This clonotype was sampled from a woman aged 18-30 years with Graves' hyperthyroidism. V and J are TRBV20-1 and TRBJ1-6, with D possibly matching TRBD1 (6 bases). The sequenced sample consisted of peripheral blood or thyroid tissue (not recorded which). This CDR3 is CSARGTGGRDRRNNSPLHF. CDR3 DNA: TGCAGTGCTAGAGGGACCGGCGGTCGAGACAGGAGGAATAATTCACCCCTCCACTTT.